This TCR beta chain was sequenced for a study of somatic mutations in cytotoxic T cells in rheumatoid arthritis. The assay was immunoSEQ multiplex PCR, and TCRdb's table has in-frame clones only and misses some. The sample lists roughly 19,000 clones; roughly 86% were seen once. Germline loops: CDR1 SGHAT, CDR2 FQNNGV. Germline trimming cut 5 bases from V and 1 base from J; bases unmatched to any gene: 0. The CDR3 extends over 13 amino acids. Flow cytometry was used to check the purity of CD4+ and CD8+ cells, which had been isolated by positive magnetic bead selection. The sample holds one count of this clone.

This chain connects TRBV11-2 to TRBJ2-3; 7 bases match TRBD2. This clonotype originated in a woman aged 45-65 years in good health. Sequencing was performed on CD8+ T cells sorted from blood. The CDR3 DNA is TGTGCCAGCAGCAGCGGGGGCACAGATACGCAGTATTTT. Amino acids: CASSSGGTDTQYF.